Listed here are 31 T cell receptor beta chains from one sample, sequenced in a study of Ad26.COV2.S vaccination and SARS-CoV-2 variants (dated by TCRdb to the early 2020s). The treatment or condition label for this specimen denotes: roughly 18 received Ad26.COV2.S at low or high dose, single or two shots; about 5 received placebo; per-sample allocation not given. For vaccine and placebo recipients, the sequenced repertoires came from samples collected on day 63 after the first injection. Library preparation used the immunoSEQ multiplex PCR assay. Drawn from immuneACCESS, this table holds only the in-frame rearrangements with V and J called that TCRdb kept. Clones are partly lost; checked studies trace under half to an unresolved V gene and leave the rest unexplained. Counted in this sample were about 440,000 clones; 90% of them appeared once. The biggest ten clones account for roughly 3.9% of the sample.

The sequencing used peripheral blood, collected in a trial of Ad26.COV2.S vaccine versus placebo. The origin of the receptors is a person aged 18-60 years who received the Ad26.COV2.S COVID-19 vaccine or a placebo.

The chain recombines TRBV7-2 with TRBJ2-1, with D maybe TRBD1 (5 bases). V was trimmed by 2 bases and J by 10 bases, leaving 12 bases between them. The CDR3 is 13 residues long. Germline V gene lookup returns CDR1 SGHTA and CDR2 FQGNSA. CDR3: CASSLTGPGEQFF. CDR3 in DNA: TGTGCCAGCAGCTTAACAGGACCAGGGGAGCAGTTCTTC.

The chain couples TRBV6-5 to TRBJ2-3; 11 nucleotides line up with TRBD2. Per the germline V gene, CDR1 is MNHEY and CDR2 is SVGAGI. The CDR3 has 12 residues. V trimming: 6 bases; J trimming: 10 bases; junction bases outside the gene matches: 3. This CDR3 reads CASRVAGGAQYF. CDR3 DNA: TGTGCCAGCAGAGTAGCGGGAGGGGCGCAGTATTTT.

The chain has TRBV7-2 and TRBJ2-2; D may match TRBD1 or TRBD2 (5 bases each). The V end lost 2 bases, the J end lost 2 bases, and 12 bases lay between the germline ends. Germline V gene lookup returns CDR1 SGHTA and CDR2 FQGNSA. The CDR3 extends over 16 amino acids. In DNA form, the CDR3 reads TGTGCCAGCAGCTTACGGCCAGGGACCAACACCGGGGAGCTGTTTTTT. Translating gives CASSLRPGTNTGELFF.

The chain employs TRBV6-1 and TRBJ1-1; D is unclear. Between the trimmed V and J ends, which lost 1 base and 0 bases, there was a span of 15 bases. The length of the CDR3 is 17 residues. Germline assignment: CDR1 MNHNS and CDR2 SASEGT. The CDR3 reads CASSEGGILGMNTEAFF. CDR3 coding DNA: TGTGCCAGCAGTGAAGGCGGGATTCTGGGCATGAACACTGAAGCTTTCTTT.

In this sample, this clone turned up once. V gene TRBV3-1 (or the pseudogene TRBV3-2) combines with J gene TRBJ2-1; 8 nucleotides align to TRBD2. The ends lost 2 bases at V and 0 bases at J; junction bases unmatched: 21. Germline V CDR1 and CDR2: LGHDT, YNNKEL (reference sequence). This CDR3 contains 22 residues. The CDR3 bases are TGTGCCAGCAGCCAAACAACGTCCCGGGGGAAGCGGGAGTCCCTCTCCTACAATGAGCAGTTCTTC. Protein: CASSQTTSRGKRESLSYNEQFF.

The rearrangement joins TRBV11-2 to TRBJ2-2; D is unclear. This CDR3 comprises 16 residues. The V end was cut by 5 bases, the J end by 2 bases, with 15 bases between. From germline, CDR1 is SGHAT and CDR2 FQNNGV. The CDR3 sequence is CASSRNPHGNTGELFF. As DNA, the CDR3 is TGTGCCAGCAGCCGAAACCCGCACGGAAACACCGGGGAGCTGTTTTTT.

A word on this clone: The identical CDR3 is also encoded by other nucleotide sequences in the sample. The rearrangement links TRBV28 to TRBJ1-2; D call uncertain. CDR1 and CDR2 from the germline V gene are MDHEN and SYDVKM. The CDR3 spans 12 residues. V lost 2 bases, J lost 3 bases, and 4 bases lay in between. The CDR3 region has the DNA TGTGCCAGCAGTTTAGGCTACTATGGCTACACCTTC. It codes for CASSLGYYGYTF.

This rearrangement joins TRBV27 to TRBJ2-1, with 9 bases lining up with TRBD2. The CDR3 is 16 amino acids. Germline V lookup: CDR1 MNHEY, CDR2 SMNVEV (reference sequence). Unmatched junction bases numbered 8, after V lost 2 bases and J lost 6 bases. In DNA, the CDR3 is TGTGCCAGCAGTTTACTAGCGGGATCTTCTGGCAATGAGCAGTTCTTC. It yields the protein CASSLLAGSSGNEQFF.

Comments on this clone: The sample contains more than one DNA sequence encoding this CDR3. The chain has TRBV5-1 and TRBJ1-1; tentatively, D is TRBD1 (5 bases). The CDR3 runs to 13 residues. CDR1 is SGHRS, CDR2 YFSETQ, per germline. The V end was cut by 4 bases, the J end by 5 bases, with 12 bases between. In nucleotides, the CDR3 is TGCGCCAGCAGCCCCGGGGGGGGGACTGAAGCTTTCTTT. Translating gives CASSPGGGTEAFF.

The rearrangement joins TRBV5-1 to TRBJ2-5; 8 bases map to TRBD1. This CDR3 is 15 amino acids long. Unmatched junction bases numbered 10, after V lost 7 bases and J lost 2 bases. The germline V gene encodes CDR1 SGHRS and CDR2 YFSETQ. The DNA for the CDR3 is TGCGCCAGCGCTACAGGGGGAGAGAGGCAAGAGACCCAGTACTTC. Encoded protein: CASATGGERQETQYF.

The chain employs TRBV6-6 and TRBJ1-2; 7 bases are a match to TRBD1. The CDR3 runs to 13 residues. V lost 2 bases and J lost 11; bases outside the gene matches: 8. In germline, CDR1 is MNHNY, CDR2 SVGAGI (reference sequence). CDR3 protein: CASSYGGGERYTF. CDR3 bases: TGTGCCAGCAGTTACGGAGGGGGCGAACGGTACACCTTC.

The chain employs TRBV11-2 and TRBJ1-2; weak D call: TRBD1 (6 bases). The CDR3 is 14 amino acids. V was pared by 0 bases and J by 10 bases, with 15 bases between. Germline CDR1 and CDR2: SGHAT and FQNNGV. The CDR3 nucleotides read TGTGCCAGCAGCTTAGATAGGGGGGGATTTGACTACACCTTC. It yields the protein CASSLDRGGFDYTF.

The V gene is TRBV10-3, the J gene TRBJ1-1; TRBD1 is a possible D gene (5 bases). The CDR3 is 11 amino acids. Deletions cut 2 bases from V and 11 bases from J, with 9 bases between. The germline V gene encodes CDR1 ENHRY and CDR2 SYGVKD. The CDR3 region is CAISERGVAFF. The DNA for the CDR3 is TGTGCCATCAGTGAGAGAGGGGTGGCTTTCTTT.

A word on this clone: Other nucleotide sequences from this sample produce the same CDR3. The chain is built from TRBV7-6 and TRBJ2-7; D perhaps matches TRBD1 (5 bases). Germline V gene sequence: CDR1 SGHVS, CDR2 FNYEAQ. The CDR3 covers 12 residues. Trimming removed 2 bases from V and 5 bases from J, with 7 bases in between. The CDR3 here is CASSLKGNEQYF. DNA for the CDR3: TGTGCCAGCAGCTTAAAGGGGAACGAGCAGTACTTC.

The chain has TRBV11-1 and TRBJ2-1, with a weak D call TRBD1 (5 bases). Trimming removed 2 bases from V and 11 bases from J, with 16 bases in between. Germline V lookup: CDR1 SGHAT, CDR2 FQDESV (reference sequence). This CDR3 comprises 14 residues. CDR3 sequence: CASSLRAGLIQQFF. The CDR3 nucleotides are TGTGCCAGCAGCTTAAGGGCAGGGCTCATTCAGCAGTTCTTC.

V is TRBV4-3 and J is TRBJ2-5, with TRBD2 matching over 9 bases. There are 17 residues in the CDR3. In germline, CDR1 is LGHNA, CDR2 YSLEER. The V segment lost 0 bases and the J segment 3 bases; nucleotides outside the gene matches: 8. CDR3 region: CASSQDTASGTKETQYF. The CDR3 bases are TGCGCCAGCAGCCAAGACACGGCTAGCGGGACAAAAGAGACCCAGTACTTC.

The rearrangement uses TRBV7-2 and TRBJ2-7, with a possible D match to TRBD1 (5 bases). V was trimmed by 3 bases and J by 2 bases, leaving 14 bases between them. Looked up from germline, CDR1 is SGHTA and CDR2 is FQGNSA. The CDR3 has 15 residues. The CDR3 spells CASSLATALTYEQYF. The DNA of the CDR3 is TGTGCCAGCAGCTTGGCGACAGCCCTTACCTACGAGCAGTACTTC.

J is TRBJ1-1 and V is TRBV15; no definite D call. From germline, CDR1 is LNHNV and CDR2 YYDKDF (reference sequence). V was pared by 6 bases and J by 4 bases, with 18 bases between. This CDR3 is built from 15 residues. In DNA form, the CDR3 reads TGTGCCACCAGTCCTGTCCTGAGGTCGGGCACTGAAGCTTTCTTT. The encoded protein is CATSPVLRSGTEAFF.

V usage is TRBV28 and J usage is TRBJ2-4; 11 bases are a match to TRBD2. The CDR3 extends over 18 amino acids. V gave up 7 bases and J gave up 0 bases; unmatched junction bases: 11. The germline CDR1 and CDR2 sequences are MDHEN and SYDVKM. CDR3 loop: CASTVAGGRHLAKNIQYF. DNA for the CDR3: TGTGCCAGCACTGTAGCGGGAGGGAGGCATCTAGCCAAAAACATTCAGTACTTC. The full variable domain, in which reference TRBV28 and TRBJ2-4 provide the parts outside the CDR3, is DVKVTQSSRYLVKRTGEKVFLECVQDMDHENMFWYRQDPGLGLRLIYFSYDVKMKEKGDIPEGYSVSREKKERFSLILESASTNQTSMYLCASTVAGGRHLAKNIQYFGAGTRLSVL.

The CDR3 DNA sequence: TGTGCCAGCAGCTTAACCAGCGGGAGTGGGGAGCTGTTTTTT. Amino acids: CASSLTSGSGELFF. The chain joins TRBV7-3 to TRBJ2-2; 8 bases map to TRBD2. V lost 0 bases to trimming and J lost 8 bases; unmatched junction nucleotides: 2. This CDR3 has 14 amino acids. From germline, CDR1 is SGHTA and CDR2 FQGTGA.

Only a few counts were recorded for this clone. Other DNA sequences in the same sample also yield this CDR3. The chain uses TRBV19 and TRBJ2-7; D gene ambiguous. The length of the CDR3 is 11 residues. Trimming shortened V by 3 bases and J by 3 bases, and 3 bases separated the two germline ends. The germline V gene encodes CDR1 LNHDA and CDR2 SQIVND (reference sequence). Here the CDR3 DNA reads TGTGCCAGTAGTATCGGCTACGAGCAGTACTTC. The encoded protein is CASSIGYEQYF.

This chain uses TRBV5-4 with TRBJ2-2; tentative D call: TRBD1 (5 bases). CDR3 size: 15 residues. Trimming removed 2 bases from V and 3 bases from J, with 11 bases in between. CDR1 SGHNT and CDR2 YYREEE come from the germline V gene (reference sequence). The CDR3 nucleotides are TGTGCCAGCAGCTTCCGCAGGGCCGACACCGGGGAGCTGTTTTTT. This gives the protein CASSFRRADTGELFF.

A single count supports this clone. The chain employs TRBV6-5 and TRBJ2-7, with D hard to call. V shed 2 bases and J shed 0 bases, with 8 bases lying between them. This CDR3 contains 14 residues. The V gene's germline CDR1 is MNHEY and CDR2 SVGAGI. DNA of the CDR3: TGTGCCAGCAGTTACCGGTCGAGCTCCTACGAGCAGTACTTC. This encodes CASSYRSSSYEQYF.

This rearrangement joins TRBV19 to TRBJ2-1, with 8 bases lining up with TRBD1. This CDR3 has 11 amino acids. The germline CDR1 and CDR2 sequences are LNHDA and SQIVND (reference sequence). The trim removed 8 bases at V and 8 bases at J, leaving 2 bases unmatched. CDR3 DNA sequence: TGTGCCAGTTCCAGGGGGCATGAGCAGTTCTTC. This encodes CASSRGHEQFF.

In its sample, this clone was seen a few times. The gene calls are TRBV4-3 and TRBJ1-5; no definite D call. V was cut by 1 base and J by 5 bases, with 12 bases left in between. The germline gives CDR1 LGHNA, CDR2 YSLEER. This CDR3 region has 15 residues. The CDR3 is CASSQAFDYYQPQHF. The CDR3 nucleotides read TGCGCCAGCAGCCAAGCCTTCGATTACTATCAGCCCCAGCATTTT.

The rearrangement links TRBV9 to TRBJ2-2; D is possibly TRBD2 (5 bases). Trimming removed 2 bases at V and 4 bases at J, with 6 bases between. Germline V lookup: CDR1 SGDLS, CDR2 YYNGEE. The CDR3 covers 13 residues. For the CDR3, the DNA is TGTGCCAGCAGCGTGGACTTCACCGGGGAGCTGTTTTTT. This translates into CASSVDFTGELFF.

This chain uses TRBV28 with TRBJ1-5; possible D gene TRBD1, 6 bases. Deletions cut 4 bases from V and 4 bases from J, with 11 bases between. The CDR3 has 14 residues. CDR1 and CDR2 from the germline V gene are MDHEN and SYDVKM. In DNA, the CDR3 is TGTGCCAGCAGTTATAACAGGGTAAATCAGCCCCAGCATTTT. This sequence encodes CASSYNRVNQPQHF.

This clone was detected a few times. This rearrangement joins TRBV24-1 to TRBJ1-2; D call uncertain. This CDR3 has 12 residues. V gave up 2 bases and J gave up 7 bases, with 7 bases separating them. CDR1 KGHDR and CDR2 SFDVKD come from the germline V gene. The CDR3 sequence is CATSDSESGYTF. In nucleotides, the CDR3 is TGTGCCACCAGTGATTCGGAATCTGGCTACACCTTC.

This chain links TRBV13 with TRBJ2-6; 12 nucleotides line up with TRBD1. With V trimmed by 4 bases and J by 1 base, 8 bases remained unmatched. Germline lookup yields CDR1 PRHDT and CDR2 FYEKMQ (reference sequence). The CDR3 sequence is 19 residues long. CDR3 sequence: CASSSRDRGQWSGANVLTF. CDR3 nucleotides: TGTGCCAGCAGCTCCCGGGACAGGGGGCAGTGGTCTGGGGCCAACGTCCTGACTTTC.

This rearrangement joins TRBV5-1 to TRBJ2-5; D unresolved. CDR1 SGHRS and CDR2 YFSETQ come from the germline V gene. The CDR3 is 13 amino acids. Trimming stripped 3 bases from V and 3 bases from J, with 9 bases between. CDR3 amino acids: CASSSSWEETQYF. The CDR3 nucleotides read TGCGCCAGCAGCTCCAGCTGGGAAGAGACCCAGTACTTC.

CDR3 coding DNA: TGCAGTACTAAGGCGGGAGAGACCCAGTACTTC. It codes for CSTKAGETQYF. The chain recombines TRBV20-1 with TRBJ2-5, with D possibly TRBD2 on 5 matching bases. Trimming removed 8 bases from V and 4 bases from J, with 11 bases in between. The CDR3 has 11 amino acids. Germline V gives CDR1 DFQATT, CDR2 SNEGSKA (reference sequence).